Listed below are T cell receptor beta chains from one sample, sequenced in a study of blood T cell repertoires in COVID-19. TCRdb's copy holds only in-frame clones and misses some; the assay was immunoSEQ multiplex PCR. The sample carries around 42,000 clones, roughly 76% recorded once. Material: peripheral blood. Receptors were obtained from a man in his 70s with active or convalescent COVID-19. CDR3s include the opening cysteine and the closing phenylalanine or tryptophan. The order of the fields is clone size, V gene, D gene, J gene, CDR3 protein, CDR3 DNA. A D gene is named only where the DNA matches it firmly. Clone size is stated in some rows and not others, as once, few, many or a class when expanded.

abundance: NA; v_gene: TRBV18; d_gene: TRBD1; j_gene: TRBJ1-5; CDR3aa: CASSLTGGRNQPQHF; CDR3nt: TGTGCCAGCTCACTTACAGGGGGTCGCAATCAGCCCCAGCATTTT
abundance: NA; v_gene: TRBV2; d_gene: NA; j_gene: TRBJ2-1; CDR3aa: CASSEGAAPPRHEQFF; CDR3nt: TGTGCCAGCAGTGAGGGAGCGGCTCCCCCCCGCCATGAGCAGTTCTTC
abundance: NA; v_gene: TRBV9; d_gene: NA; j_gene: TRBJ1-1; CDR3aa: CASSGRGDGEAFF; CDR3nt: TGTGCCAGCAGCGGTAGGGGTGACGGTGAAGCTTTCTTT
abundance: NA; v_gene: TRBV7-9; d_gene: NA; j_gene: TRBJ1-3; CDR3aa: CASGGSWSGNTIYF; CDR3nt: TGTGCCAGCGGAGGGAGCTGGTCTGGAAACACCATATATTTT
abundance: NA; v_gene: TRBV2; d_gene: NA; j_gene: TRBJ1-3; CDR3aa: CASSTQGNTIYF; CDR3nt: TGTGCCAGCAGTACACAGGGAAACACCATATATTTT
abundance: few; v_gene: TRBV2; d_gene: NA; j_gene: TRBJ1-4; CDR3aa: CASSEIVAANEKLFF; CDR3nt: TGTGCCAGCAGTGAAATCGTGGCGGCTAATGAAAAACTGTTTTTT
abundance: NA; v_gene: TRBV6-6; d_gene: NA; j_gene: TRBJ1-1; CDR3aa: CASSILNTEAFF; CDR3nt: TGTGCCAGCAGTATATTGAACACTGAAGCTTTCTTT
abundance: NA; v_gene: TRBV6-5; d_gene: NA; j_gene: TRBJ2-3; CDR3aa: CASSPQTLITDTQYF; CDR3nt: TGTGCCAGCAGTCCCCAAACGCTAATTACAGATACGCAGTATTTT
abundance: NA; v_gene: TRBV5-6; d_gene: NA; j_gene: TRBJ2-5; CDR3aa: CASSLGPESQTQYF; CDR3nt: TGTGCCAGCAGCTTGGGGCCGGAGTCGCAGACCCAGTACTTC
abundance: NA; v_gene: TRBV15; d_gene: TRBD1; j_gene: TRBJ2-5; CDR3aa: CATSRDRDLRGLPLRETQYF; CDR3nt: TGTGCCACCAGCAGAGACAGAGATCTCAGGGGGCTACCCCTCAGGGAGACCCAGTACTTC
abundance: NA; v_gene: TRBV2; d_gene: NA; j_gene: TRBJ2-1; CDR3aa: CASSIVNEQFF; CDR3nt: TGTGCCAGCAGTATCGTCAATGAGCAGTTCTTC
abundance: once; v_gene: TRBV6-1; d_gene: TRBD1; j_gene: TRBJ1-2; CDR3aa: CASSEPGGPFNYGYTF; CDR3nt: TGTGCCAGCAGTGAACCAGGGGGCCCTTTTAACTATGGCTACACCTTC
abundance: NA; v_gene: TRBV2; d_gene: NA; j_gene: TRBJ2-5; CDR3aa: CASSEIWAVTYF; CDR3nt: TGTGCCAGCAGTGAGATCTGGGCTGTTACGTACTTC
abundance: few; v_gene: TRBV6-5; d_gene: NA; j_gene: TRBJ1-1; CDR3aa: CASRSTAQREAFF; CDR3nt: TGTGCCAGCAGGTCCACAGCCCAACGTGAAGCTTTCTTT
abundance: NA; v_gene: TRBV9; d_gene: NA; j_gene: TRBJ2-7; CDR3aa: CASSGTGGPYSEQYF; CDR3nt: TGTGCCAGCAGCGGAACTGGGGGCCCATATTCCGAGCAGTACTTC
abundance: NA; v_gene: TRBV5-1; d_gene: NA; j_gene: TRBJ1-2; CDR3aa: CASSLVPDYGYTF; CDR3nt: TGCGCCAGCAGCTTGGTTCCGGACTATGGCTACACCTTC
abundance: NA; v_gene: TRBV6-7; d_gene: TRBD1; j_gene: TRBJ1-2; CDR3aa: CASSCGTEIYGYTF; CDR3nt: TGTGCCAGCAGTTGTGGGACAGAAATATATGGCTACACCTTC
abundance: NA; v_gene: TRBV6-5; d_gene: NA; j_gene: TRBJ1-4; CDR3aa: CASRGTGWEKLFF; CDR3nt: TGTGCCAGCAGAGGAACAGGCTGGGAAAAACTGTTTTTT
abundance: NA; v_gene: TRBV11-3; d_gene: TRBD1; j_gene: TRBJ2-7; CDR3aa: CASSLGGQGMGEQYF; CDR3nt: TGTGCCAGCAGCTTGGGGGGACAGGGGATGGGCGAGCAGTACTTC
abundance: once; v_gene: TRBV2; d_gene: NA; j_gene: TRBJ1-1; CDR3aa: CATEQERNTEAFF; CDR3nt: TGTGCCACTGAACAGGAAAGAAACACTGAAGCTTTCTTT
abundance: few; v_gene: TRBV9; d_gene: TRBD2; j_gene: TRBJ2-7; CDR3aa: CASSAGLAGSYEQYF; CDR3nt: TGTGCCAGCAGCGCCGGACTAGCGGGGTCCTACGAGCAGTACTTC
abundance: NA; v_gene: TRBV14; d_gene: NA; j_gene: TRBJ2-5; CDR3aa: CASSSQETQYF; CDR3nt: TGTGCCAGCAGCTCACAAGAGACCCAGTACTTC
abundance: NA; v_gene: TRBV5-1; d_gene: TRBD2; j_gene: TRBJ2-1; CDR3aa: CASSLASGGLGDEQFF; CDR3nt: TGCGCCAGCAGCTTGGCTAGCGGGGGGCTAGGGGATGAGCAGTTCTTC
abundance: NA; v_gene: TRBV4-1; d_gene: NA; j_gene: TRBJ2-7; CDR3aa: CASSQGQLYYEQYF; CDR3nt: TGCGCCAGCAGCCAAGGGCAATTATACTACGAGCAGTACTTC
abundance: NA; v_gene: TRBV4-1; d_gene: TRBD1; j_gene: TRBJ2-3; CDR3aa: CASSQEVAQGADTQYF; CDR3nt: TGCGCCAGCAGCCAGGAGGTGGCACAGGGGGCGGATACGCAGTATTTT
abundance: NA; v_gene: TRBV7-9; d_gene: NA; j_gene: TRBJ1-3; CDR3aa: CASSLRDIRSNTIYF; CDR3nt: TGTGCCAGCAGCTTAAGGGACATCCGTTCAAACACCATATATTTT
abundance: few; v_gene: TRBV18; d_gene: TRBD1; j_gene: TRBJ1-1; CDR3aa: CASSLQGGRYTEAFF; CDR3nt: TGTGCCAGCTCGTTACAGGGGGGAAGGTACACTGAAGCTTTCTTT
abundance: NA; v_gene: TRBV19; d_gene: TRBD1; j_gene: TRBJ1-2; CDR3aa: CASSETGGAYGYTF; CDR3nt: TGTGCCAGTAGTGAAACAGGGGGCGCCTATGGCTACACCTTC
abundance: NA; v_gene: TRBV24-1; d_gene: TRBD2; j_gene: TRBJ2-5; CDR3aa: CATSGGSETQYF; CDR3nt: TGTGCCACCAGCGGGGGGTCTGAGACCCAGTACTTC
abundance: NA; v_gene: TRBV2; d_gene: NA; j_gene: TRBJ2-5; CDR3aa: CASSEERQGQETQYF; CDR3nt: TGTGCCAGCAGTGAAGAAAGGCAGGGCCAAGAGACCCAGTACTTC
abundance: NA; v_gene: TRBV21-1; d_gene: NA; j_gene: TRBJ1-1; CDR3aa: CASSKEEPTLEAFF; CDR3nt: TGTGCCAGCAGCAAGGAGGAACCGACGTTAGAAGCTTTCTTT
abundance: NA; v_gene: TRBV19; d_gene: TRBD2; j_gene: TRBJ2-2; CDR3aa: CASSRTSGGTGELFF; CDR3nt: TGTGCCAGTAGTCGGACTAGCGGGGGAACCGGGGAGCTGTTTTTT
abundance: once; v_gene: TRBV27; d_gene: NA; j_gene: TRBJ2-7; CDR3aa: CASSHHDRNEQYF; CDR3nt: TGTGCCAGCAGCCATCACGACAGAAACGAGCAGTACTTC
abundance: NA; v_gene: TRBV11-3; d_gene: TRBD1; j_gene: TRBJ2-2; CDR3aa: CASSQRRQGAITGELFF; CDR3nt: TGTGCCAGCAGCCAGAGGAGGCAGGGGGCGATTACCGGGGAGCTGTTTTTT
abundance: NA; v_gene: TRBV5-1; d_gene: NA; j_gene: TRBJ1-5; CDR3aa: CASSRLGGEGQPQHF; CDR3nt: TGCGCCAGCAGCAGATTAGGGGGGGAAGGACAGCCCCAGCATTTT
abundance: NA; v_gene: TRBV29-1; d_gene: TRBD1; j_gene: TRBJ2-4; CDR3aa: CSARQGRNIQYF; CDR3nt: TGCAGCGCCAGACAGGGAAGAAACATTCAGTACTTC
abundance: NA; v_gene: TRBV28; d_gene: NA; j_gene: TRBJ1-5; CDR3aa: CASSSGESNQPQHF; CDR3nt: TGTGCCAGCAGTTCCGGAGAGAGCAATCAGCCCCAGCATTTT
abundance: NA; v_gene: TRBV9; d_gene: TRBD2; j_gene: TRBJ2-3; CDR3aa: CASSVLAGGRDTQYF; CDR3nt: TGTGCCAGCAGCGTTCTAGCGGGGGGGCGGGATACGCAGTATTTT
abundance: NA; v_gene: TRBV6-5; d_gene: NA; j_gene: TRBJ2-7; CDR3aa: CASSYRQESEQYF; CDR3nt: TGTGCCAGCAGTTACCGACAGGAGAGCGAGCAGTACTTC
abundance: NA; v_gene: TRBV5-4; d_gene: NA; j_gene: TRBJ1-2; CDR3aa: CASSPGEEYGYTF; CDR3nt: TGTGCCAGCAGCCCCGGGGAAGAATATGGCTACACCTTC
abundance: NA; v_gene: TRBV19; d_gene: TRBD1; j_gene: TRBJ2-7; CDR3aa: CASSRQGYEQYF; CDR3nt: TGTGCCAGTAGTAGACAGGGTTACGAGCAGTACTTC
abundance: NA; v_gene: TRBV6-5; d_gene: TRBD1; j_gene: TRBJ1-4; CDR3aa: CASRPWDRTNEKLFF; CDR3nt: TGTGCCAGCAGGCCGTGGGACAGAACTAATGAAAAACTGTTTTTT
abundance: NA; v_gene: TRBV19; d_gene: TRBD1; j_gene: TRBJ1-2; CDR3aa: CASSVQGTLNYGYTF; CDR3nt: TGTGCCAGTAGTGTACAGGGGACCCTTAACTATGGCTACACCTTC
abundance: NA; v_gene: TRBV5-6; d_gene: NA; j_gene: TRBJ2-1; CDR3aa: CASSQYNEQFF; CDR3nt: TGTGCCAGCAGCCAATACAATGAGCAGTTCTTC
abundance: NA; v_gene: TRBV18; d_gene: NA; j_gene: TRBJ1-1; CDR3aa: CASSTGGNTEAFF; CDR3nt: TGTGCCAGCTCAACGGGGGGGAACACTGAAGCTTTCTTT
abundance: NA; v_gene: TRBV15; d_gene: TRBD2; j_gene: TRBJ2-2; CDR3aa: CATSRVGGVRTGELFF; CDR3nt: TGTGCCACCAGCAGAGTGGGAGGGGTACGCACCGGGGAGCTGTTTTTT
abundance: NA; v_gene: TRBV6-6; d_gene: TRBD1; j_gene: TRBJ1-5; CDR3aa: CASSWGQGSDQPQHF; CDR3nt: TGTGCCAGCAGTTGGGGACAGGGGAGCGATCAGCCCCAGCATTTT
abundance: NA; v_gene: TRBV9; d_gene: TRBD1; j_gene: TRBJ1-6; CDR3aa: CASSARQGNSPLHF; CDR3nt: TGTGCCAGCAGCGCGAGACAGGGGAATTCACCCCTCCACTTT
abundance: NA; v_gene: TRBV2; d_gene: TRBD1; j_gene: TRBJ1-1; CDR3aa: CASGDRVQEAFF; CDR3nt: TGTGCCAGCGGGGACAGGGTGCAGGAAGCTTTCTTT
abundance: NA; v_gene: TRBV7-9; d_gene: NA; j_gene: TRBJ2-5; CDR3aa: CASSLGGLSETQYF; CDR3nt: TGTGCCAGCAGCTTAGGCGGACTATCAGAGACCCAGTACTTC
abundance: NA; v_gene: TRBV30; d_gene: TRBD2; j_gene: TRBJ2-1; CDR3aa: CAWFSKYRGGYNEQFF; CDR3nt: TGTGCCTGGTTTTCGAAGTACCGGGGGGGATACAATGAGCAGTTCTTC
abundance: NA; v_gene: TRBV5-1; d_gene: TRBD1; j_gene: TRBJ2-1; CDR3aa: CASSISPGTGNEQFF; CDR3nt: TGCGCCAGCAGCATTTCCCCCGGGACAGGCAATGAGCAGTTCTTC
abundance: NA; v_gene: TRBV6-6; d_gene: TRBD1; j_gene: TRBJ1-2; CDR3aa: CASRDRANYGYTF; CDR3nt: TGTGCCAGCAGGGACAGGGCTAACTATGGCTACACCTTC
abundance: large; v_gene: TRBV14; d_gene: NA; j_gene: TRBJ1-2; CDR3aa: CASSQDPRVNYGYTF; CDR3nt: TGTGCCAGCAGCCAAGATCCCAGGGTTAACTATGGCTACACCTTC
abundance: NA; v_gene: TRBV28; d_gene: TRBD1; j_gene: TRBJ1-2; CDR3aa: CASSSSTGSRGYTF; CDR3nt: TGTGCCAGCAGTTCCTCGACAGGGTCTAGAGGCTACACCTTC